The source of this T cell receptor (beta chain) is a study of shared clonotypes between healthy human individuals. Methods used by the authors: Filtering differed, since immunoSEQ gave only junction sequences and no quality scores. Repertoires were generated with immunoSEQ multiplex PCR, while TCRdb's copy carries only in-frame clones and drops some. That table gives V, J and clone size, and the DNA gave D and trimming. Among about 1 million clones, about 75% were seen once, and the ten largest hold about 1.5%. The study, taken as a whole, reports: In a handful of donors, around 5% of naive CD4 clonotypes appeared in common.

About this clone: Its antigen is currently unknown.

Only Caucasian adults living in Nashville, Tennessee made up the donor group. Sequencing was done on a sample of memory CD4+ T cells sorted from blood. Stated subset: CD45RA-negative fraction. This receptor was taken from a man younger than 35 in good health.

The CDR3 loop is CASKLQGTMSQPQHF. The DNA for the CDR3 is TGTGCCAGTAAATTACAAGGGACCATGAGTCAGCCCCAGCATTTT. The chain is built from TRBV28 and TRBJ1-5, with TRBD1 as a possible D gene (5 bases). This CDR3 region has 15 residues. CDR1 is MDHEN and CDR2 is SYDVKM in the germline V gene. The V end was cut by 9 bases, the J end by 6 bases, with 21 bases between.